This TCR beta chain appears in the sequencing data of a study of T cell clones after liver transplantation. Study overall: Immunosuppression withdrawal was tried within 2 years after liver transplantation in this trial. Post-transplant blood was tracked for graft-donor-reactive T cell clones identified in a pre-transplant mixed lymphocyte reaction. Study outcomes and limitations: A larger donor-reactive than third-party decline suggested partial antigen-specific deletion. A significant post-transplant drop in circulating graft-donor-reactive CD4 TCRbeta sequences occurred in most of the 8 subjects.

Data came from immunoSEQ multiplex PCR; TCRdb stores just in-frame clones and leaves some out. The sample shows 65,000 to 80,000 clones, around 78% of them seen only once. Turning to this clone: Its antigen is undetermined.

The CDR3 sequence is 16 residues long. In germline, CDR1 is SNHLY, CDR2 FYNNEI. V trimming: 4 bases; J trimming: 6 bases; junction bases outside the gene matches: 4. This clonotype originated in a human patient who received a liver transplant. The graft donor may have given rise to some T cells. The sample consisted of CD4+ T cells from blood, taken at the 22-month timepoint. The chain carries TRBV2 and TRBJ2-3, with 16 bases lining up with TRBD2. CDR3 coding DNA: TGTGCCAGCAGTGGTGGGACTAGCGGGAGGGGGGATACGCAGTATTTT. This gives the protein CASSGGTSGRGDTQYF. Complete variable domain (other parts from reference TRBV2 and TRBJ2-3): EPEVTQTPSHQVTQMGQEVILRCVPISNHLYFYWYRQILGQKVEFLVSFYNNEISEKSEIFDDQFSVERPDGSNFTLKIRSTKLEDSAMYFCASSGGTSGRGDTQYFGPGTRLTVL.